Listed below are T cell receptor beta chains from one sample, sequenced in a study of blood T cell repertoires in COVID-19. Profiled with immunoSEQ multiplex PCR; TCRdb holds only in-frame clones, not every one. This table holds some 180,000 clones, 80% to 90% found once. Sequencing was performed on peripheral blood. The receptors come from a woman older than 75 with COVID-19, enrolled during active disease. The conserved cysteine and the conserved F or W are not part of the CDR3 here. A D gene is named only where the DNA matches it firmly.

.,TRBJ1-2,TRBV28,ASSLSRYGYT
TRBD2,TRBJ2-7,TRBV19,ASSFRTSSHEQY
.,TRBJ1-4,TRBV4-1,ASSQAGGTNEKLF
.,TRBJ2-1,TRBV7-9,ASSPRGNSYNEQF
.,TRBJ1-5,TRBV19,ASSPTYNSNQPQH
TRBD1,TRBJ2-2,TRBV9,ASSVPRDRGDTGELF
TRBD2,TRBJ2-7,TRBV28,ASSYPSAGENEQY
.,TRBJ2-2,TRBV2,ASSEMGAVLTGELF
.,TRBJ1-5,TRBV14,ASSQLNQPQH
.,TRBJ2-3,TRBV9,ASSVVGGPSTDTQY
.,TRBJ2-5,TRBV4-2,ASSQVEAGWGQETQY
.,TRBJ1-5,TRBV28,ASSVPRGIYQPQH
TRBD1,TRBJ1-2,TRBV5-1,ASSLDRVYGYT
TRBD2,TRBJ2-7,TRBV5-1,ASRPLAEPYEQY
.,TRBJ1-2,TRBV7-9,ASSLLSGINYGYT
TRBD2,TRBJ2-2,TRBV2,ASSELGLANTGELF
.,TRBJ1-3,TRBV12-3/TRBV12-4,ASSLVGTIY
.,TRBJ1-2,TRBV13,ASSFFGGELNYGYT
.,TRBJ1-1,TRBV12-3/TRBV12-4,ASSSRLIKEAF
TRBD2,TRBJ2-7,TRBV5-1,ASSLRGREYEQY
.,TRBJ2-7,TRBV5-1,ASSNQGGYEQY
.,TRBJ2-1,TRBV9,ASSDYRVNEQF
.,TRBJ2-5,TRBV29-1,SAEADRETQY
.,TRBJ2-5,TRBV11-1,ASSLARGSVAQETQY
TRBD2,TRBJ2-7,TRBV5-1,ASSLTGTSPLVQY
.,TRBJ1-1,TRBV18,ASSPSLQGGTEAF
TRBD1,TRBJ1-5,TRBV24-1,ATSDATGVQPQH
.,TRBJ2-7,TRBV5-1,ASSLTGYEQY
.,TRBJ2-2,TRBV19,ASSISGGVGELF
.,TRBJ1-6,TRBV2,ASSTAQGGSYNSPLH
TRBD2,TRBJ2-1,TRBV28,ASSLGGDYNEQF